This passage covers 23 T cell receptor beta chains from one sample sequenced in a study of shared clonotypes between healthy human individuals (dated by TCRdb to 2020 to 2021). CD8 naive samples were obtained by positive selection for CCR7 among CD45RO-negative cells, yielding a CD45RA+CCR7+ population from which TemRA cells were excluded. The library was prepared using the immunoSEQ multiplex PCR assay. Entries here come from immuneACCESS through TCRdb and include only in-frame sequences with V and J called. Some clones fail to appear in such tables; in the studies checked, an unresolved V gene covers under half of the shortfall, and the cause of the remainder is unknown. The sample table lists around 560,000 clones, roughly 95% of them with a count of one. The ten largest clonotypes hold approximately 0.11% of the sample. The sequencing sample was made of naive CD8+ T cells sorted from blood. Taken with the paper, the label for cell subset or site translates to: CD45RA+CCR7+. All receptors derive from a woman aged 25-40 years in good health.

The rearrangement uses TRBV29-1 and TRBJ2-2, with 9 bases that match TRBD1. V shed 6 bases, J shed 5 bases, and the junction held 4 bases outside the gene matches. Germline CDR1 reads SQVTM; CDR2 reads ANQGSEA. The CDR3 contains 13 residues. In nucleotides, the CDR3 is TGCAGCGTACGGGACAGGGCTACCGGGGAGCTGTTTTTT. Translation gives CSVRDRATGELFF.

The genes are TRBV10-1 and TRBJ2-7; perhaps TRBD1 as D (6 bases). Trimming stripped 3 bases from V and 7 bases from J, with 13 bases between. CDR1 is WNHNN, CDR2 SYGVQD, per germline (reference sequence). This CDR3 region has 13 residues. CDR3 coding DNA: TGCGCCAGCAGTGACACAGGGTGGGATGAGCAGTACTTC. This sequence encodes CASSDTGWDEQYF.

V gene TRBV13 combines with J gene TRBJ2-7; a possible D gene is TRBD2 (6 bases). This CDR3 region has 17 residues. V was clipped by 2 bases and J by 2 bases, with 19 bases between them. Germline assignment: CDR1 PRHDT and CDR2 FYEKMQ (reference sequence). CDR3 DNA: TGTGCCAGCAGCTTAACAATGTATGGTAGCGGAACCTACGAGCAGTACTTC. It encodes CASSLTMYGSGTYEQYF.

The chain uses TRBV2 and TRBJ2-7; 7 bases match TRBD1. The CDR3 has 13 amino acids. Losses at the gene ends were 5 bases for V and 2 bases for J; bases not matched to a gene: 3. The V gene's germline CDR1 is SNHLY and CDR2 FYNNEI. The CDR3 nucleotides are TGTGCCAGCAGTATCGGACAGGCCTACGAGCAGTACTTC. Residues: CASSIGQAYEQYF.

The chain uses TRBV5-4 and TRBJ1-1; D perhaps matches TRBD1 (5 bases). The V gene's germline CDR1 is SGHNT and CDR2 YYREEE (reference sequence). Trimming removed 4 bases at V and 1 base at J, with 14 bases between. The CDR3 loop spans 15 amino acids. The CDR3 DNA is TGTGCCAGCAGCGGTCCGGGACTGACGAACACTGAAGCTTTCTTT. It is translated as CASSGPGLTNTEAFF.

The chain carries TRBV4-2 and TRBJ2-7; D gene uncertain. Germline V gene data show CDR1 as LGHNA and CDR2 as YNFKEQ. The CDR3 runs 15 residues. Trimming took off 0 bases at V and 2 bases at J, with 11 bases between the two ends. For the CDR3, the DNA is TGTGCCAGCAGCCAAGAAGGTAGCTGGGCCTACGAGCAGTACTTC. Protein product: CASSQEGSWAYEQYF.

V usage is TRBV28 and J usage is TRBJ1-1, with TRBD1 matching 9 bases. CDR3 length equals 14 residues. The trim removed 4 bases at V and 5 bases at J, leaving 5 bases unmatched. CDR1 and CDR2 (germline): MDHEN, SYDVKM. CDR3 in amino acids: CASSYTGGTTEAFF. The CDR3 bases are TGTGCCAGCAGTTACACAGGGGGCACAACTGAAGCTTTCTTT.

This chain connects TRBV19 to TRBJ2-3; D possibly corresponds to TRBD2 (6 bases). Germline-derived CDR1 and CDR2 are LNHDA and SQIVND (reference sequence). Trimming cost V 7 bases and J 2 bases, with 16 bases left between them. CDR3 length: 15 residues. As DNA, the CDR3 is TGTGCCAGTACCCAATGGGGCGGGACCACAGATACGCAGTATTTT. Amino acid sequence: CASTQWGGTTDTQYF.

The chain couples TRBV27 to TRBJ2-7, with TRBD1 as a possible D gene (5 bases). V was pared by 2 bases and J by 5 bases, with 13 bases between. This CDR3 contains 14 residues. Germline CDR1 MNHEY, CDR2 SMNVEV (reference sequence). The CDR3 DNA is TGTGCCAGCAGTTTAGGTCAGGGAAAGAACGAGCAGTACTTC. Protein: CASSLGQGKNEQYF.

This chain connects TRBV13 to TRBJ2-7; D call uncertain. The CDR3 loop spans 13 amino acids. CDR1 is PRHDT, CDR2 FYEKMQ, per germline (reference sequence). Trimming cost V 5 bases and J 0 bases, with 8 bases left between them. CDR3 protein: CASSPPSSYEQYF. The DNA of the CDR3 is TGTGCCAGCAGCCCCCCTAGCTCCTACGAGCAGTACTTC.

The rearrangement uses TRBV28 and TRBJ1-1, with 7 positions matching TRBD1. V gave up 5 bases and J gave up 5 bases; unmatched junction bases: 8. CDR1 MDHEN and CDR2 SYDVKM come from the germline V gene. CDR3 length equals 14 residues. This chain's CDR3 is CASSQQGSSTEAFF. The DNA of the CDR3 is TGTGCCAGCAGTCAACAGGGGAGTTCGACTGAAGCTTTCTTT.

The V call is TRBV2, the J call TRBJ2-7, with 9 bases fitting TRBD1. CDR1 and CDR2 (germline): SNHLY, FYNNEI. CDR3 length equals 15 residues. V shed 6 bases, J shed 3 bases, and the junction held 9 bases outside the gene matches. The CDR3 nucleotides are TGTGCCAGCAGAACCGGGACAGGGTTCGACTACGAGCAGTACTTC. This codes for CASRTGTGFDYEQYF.

V is TRBV6-5 and J is TRBJ1-5; 7 bases align to TRBD1. Germline V gives CDR1 MNHEY, CDR2 SVGAGI. The V segment lost 6 bases and the J segment 5 bases; nucleotides outside the gene matches: 4. This CDR3 is built from 13 residues. The CDR3 is CASRADRDQPQHF. DNA for the CDR3: TGTGCCAGCAGGGCTGACAGGGATCAGCCCCAGCATTTT.

The chain has TRBV5-6 and TRBJ2-5; 7 bases fit TRBD1. The J call may be incorrect, as the DNA end agrees better with TRBJ2-7. The CDR3 has 12 amino acids. CDR1 SGHDT and CDR2 YYEEEE come from the germline V gene. DNA of the CDR3: TGTGCCAGCAGCTGGGACAGCTACGAGCAGTACTTC. It yields the protein CASSWDSYEQYF.

The chain couples TRBV6-1 to TRBJ2-2; 9 nucleotides agree with TRBD2. From germline, CDR1 is MNHNS and CDR2 SASEGT. This CDR3 is built from 17 residues. The J segment lost 6 bases and the V segment lost 3 bases, leaving 11 bases of the junction unmatched. The CDR3 DNA sequence: TGTGCCAGCAGTGAGCCACCGGGACTAGCAAGGTCCGGGGAGCTGTTTTTT. Translating gives CASSEPPGLARSGELFF.

V and J are TRBV4-1 and TRBJ2-7; TRBD2 matches at 11 bases. The V and J ends lost 1 base and 2 bases, in that order; junction bases with no gene match: 1. Germline V gene data show CDR1 as MGHRA and CDR2 as YSYEKL. This CDR3 has 15 residues. CDR3 sequence reads: CASSQVAGGPYEQYF. CDR3 nucleotides: TGCGCCAGCAGCCAAGTAGCGGGAGGGCCCTACGAGCAGTACTTC.

The V call is TRBV7-8, the J call TRBJ2-7; a possible D gene is TRBD2 (6 bases). Germline CDR1 SGHVS, CDR2 FQNEAQ. The V and J ends lost 1 base and 3 bases respectively, with 7 bases between them. This CDR3 has 13 residues. The CDR3 DNA follows: TGTGCCAGCAGCTTAGGCGGGATCTACGAGCAGTACTTC. This sequence encodes CASSLGGIYEQYF.

The chain is built from TRBV6-5 and TRBJ2-7, with 7 bases aligning to TRBD1. The CDR3 extends over 13 amino acids. Germline trimming cut 4 bases from V and 3 bases from J; bases unmatched to any gene: 3. Germline V gene sequence: CDR1 MNHEY, CDR2 SVGAGI. CDR3 in amino acids: CASSFGQDYEQYF. The DNA for the CDR3 is TGTGCCAGCAGTTTTGGACAGGACTACGAGCAGTACTTC.

This clone was observed a single time. The J gene is TRBJ2-1, the V gene TRBV27; 13 bases agree with TRBD2. With 6 bases clipped from V and 9 bases from J, the junction kept 11 bases outside the gene matches. The germline CDR1 and CDR2 sequences are MNHEY and SMNVEV (reference sequence). The CDR3 runs 16 residues. The CDR3 DNA reads as TGTGCCAGCAGAGGACTAGCGGGAGTGAACATGGGTGAGCAGTTCTTC. Translation gives CASRGLAGVNMGEQFF.

The chain combines TRBV4-1 with TRBJ2-7; TRBD2 matches at 9 bases. V lost 1 base, J lost 2 bases, and 6 bases stayed unmatched. Germline-derived CDR1 and CDR2 are MGHRA and YSYEKL. The CDR3 totals 16 residues. The DNA of the CDR3 is TGCGCCAGCAGCCAAGGTGGACTAGCGAACACCTACGAGCAGTACTTC. The encoded protein is CASSQGGLANTYEQYF.

The chain recombines TRBV5-4 with TRBJ2-2, with TRBD2 identical over 7 bases. J was trimmed by 5 bases and V by 0 bases; bases with no gene match: 10. CDR3 length equals 17 residues. The germline gives CDR1 SGHNT, CDR2 YYREEE (reference sequence). CDR3 residues: CASSLVLASGGTGELFF. CDR3 DNA: TGTGCCAGCAGCTTGGTCCTGGCTAGCGGAGGAACCGGGGAGCTGTTTTTT.

The rearrangement uses TRBV13 and TRBJ2-1, with 11 bases aligning to TRBD2. Trimming removed 5 bases from V and 4 bases from J; junction bases left unmatched: 13. The CDR3 is made up of 18 amino acids. CDR1 PRHDT and CDR2 FYEKMQ come from the germline V gene (reference sequence). The chain's CDR3 is CASSPPVSGRAAYNEQFF. The CDR3 nucleotides read TGTGCCAGCAGCCCCCCCGTTAGCGGGAGGGCGGCTTACAATGAGCAGTTCTTC.

This clone has a single count. In DNA, the CDR3 is TGTGCCAGCAGTTTTTCTCGCGGGACGACAGATACGCAGTATTTT. It is translated as CASSFSRGTTDTQYF. The V gene is TRBV28, the J gene TRBJ2-3; TRBD2 is a possible D gene (6 bases). CDR3 size: 15 residues. Germline lookup yields CDR1 MDHEN and CDR2 SYDVKM. V was cut by 3 bases and J by 3 bases, with 13 bases left in between.